This T cell receptor beta chain derives from a study of vaccination effects on CD4 cells after COVID-19. Study-wide findings and caveats: The study found marked clonal contraction of infection- and vaccine-induced clones late after vaccination.

Turning to this clone: Its antigen is as yet unknown.

The protocol was immunoSEQ multiplex PCR, while the TCRdb copy is restricted to in-frame clones and leaves out a portion. This sample has 20,000 to 30,000 clones, with approximately 80% found just once. The V gene's germline CDR1 is MNHEY and CDR2 SVGAGI. The junction had 6 bases not matched to a gene; V was cut back by 7 bases and J by 7 bases. The CDR3 consists of 13 residues. ViraFEST expansion of antigen-specific CD4+ T cells with viral peptide pools preceded sequencing. On approximately day 9 of culture, CD4+ T cells were separated out. The person acquired a PCR-confirmed SARS-CoV-2 infection between March and December 2020. Culturing of 2 million to 2.5 million PBMC per well took place with approximately 10 IU/ml IL-2 and about 9.3 ug/ml peptides. Replacing half the medium with IL-2 medium was done on days 3 and 7.

The source material was CD4+ T cells from PBMCs cultured with HCoV-NL63 spike peptides, sampled before COVID-19 vaccination. The chain combines TRBV6-5 with TRBJ2-2; 7 bases agree with TRBD1. The TCR originated in a human donor who had a prior SARS-CoV-2 infection. CDR3 protein: CASIHRGNGELFF. CDR3 nucleotides: TGTGCCAGCATCCACAGGGGTAACGGGGAGCTGTTTTTT.